This T cell receptor (beta chain) appears in the sequencing data of a study of blood T cell repertoires in COVID-19. Original processing notes: For nucleated cells, counts were estimated from reference gene primer amplification. Data came from immunoSEQ multiplex PCR; TCRdb stores just in-frame clones and leaves some out. The DNA gave D and trimming, while V, J and clone size come from that table. The sample has 350,000 or so clones, roughly 90% seen once. Germline assignment: CDR1 LNHDA and CDR2 SQIVND (reference sequence). Trimming cost V 10 bases and J 2 bases; bases outside gene matches: 14. CDR3 size: 16 residues.

The chain is built from TRBV19 and TRBJ2-1, with 7 bases that match TRBD2. The sequence derives from a woman aged 25 to 39 who had recovered from COVID-19. Sequencing was carried out using PBMCs or T cells enriched from blood (not recorded which). The CDR3 DNA sequence: TGTGCCACCCGGGGATCGTCTAGCGGTACCTACAATGAGCAGTTCTTC. Its translation is CATRGSSSGTYNEQFF.